This paragraph covers one TCR beta chain sequence. Its cognate antigen is unknown. This sample stems from a study of T cell clusters in autoimmune cytopenias. Study observations and caveats: Primary autoimmune cytopenia patients seemingly lacked the physiological T cell clusters found in healthy donors. The cluster-lack signature was not seen for secondary cytopenia versus chronic lymphocytic leukemia.

The CDR3 has 13 amino acids. The germline gives CDR1 SGHAT, CDR2 FQNNGV. Each sample's input was 250 ng genomic DNA, some 34,000 genome equivalents. One tube held mixed TRB-A and TRB-B primer pools for touch-down PCR. TCRdb processed the multiplex PCR reads again and assigns one entry to each CDR3 protein, with no DNA. The table for this sample gives 5,200 or so distinct CDR3 sequences. The sample also formed part of further work on T cell repertoires in aging, cancer and after chemotherapy. That publication notes: In healthy donors, age-related TCR diversity loss mainly reflected lost richness. No conclusions about immunological memory after chemotherapy can be drawn from the repertoire data.

The rearrangement uses TRBV11-2 and TRBJ1-4. Specimen: peripheral blood. The sequence came from a human donor in good health. The CDR3 protein is CASSLINEGGLFF.